This entry is about one T cell receptor beta chain. The sample belongs to a study of blood T cell repertoires in COVID-19. Overall study context: Samples came from the United States, Italy and Spain, spanning acute and convalescent COVID-19. Nucleic acid was either cDNA or gDNA, and it came from T cells, B-cell-depleted T cells, or PBMCs.

Germline V gene sequence: CDR1 SGHRS, CDR2 YFSETQ. V lost 2 bases and J 10 bases, leaving 13 bases between the germline ends. CDR3 length: 13 amino acids. Original analysis: Reference gene primer amplification gave nucleated cell count estimates. The data were produced by immunoSEQ multiplex PCR, yet TCRdb's version contains in-frame clones alone and is incomplete. V, J and clone size are taken as reported in that table, and D and trimming were inferred from the DNA itself. The profile shows around 300,000 clones, about nine tenths of them singletons. The chain joins TRBV5-1 to TRBJ2-1; D gene unclear. The sample taken for sequencing was peripheral blood. The source is a man between 18 and 35 years old with active or convalescent COVID-19. CDR3 amino acids: CASSFTIPWEQFF. CDR3 DNA: TGCGCCAGCAGCTTTACAATACCGTGGGAGCAGTTCTTC.